This T cell receptor beta chain stems from a study of blood T cells in healthy people across ages. The authors ran a second PCR of about 6 to 11 cycles using a sample-barcoded 5' primer and a J-beta primer mix. TCRdb passed the 5' RACE reads through MiXCR, listing each CDR3 protein once. The sample consists of 700,000 or so distinct CDR3 sequences, 22% of them appearing once. The germline V gene encodes CDR1 KGHSH and CDR2 LQKENI. Trimming left V 8 bases short and J 4 bases short, with 18 bases between. This CDR3 has 15 amino acids. The TCR sequence derives from a man aged 70 or older in good health. This chain links TRBV18 with TRBJ2-4; no definite D call. The specimen was blood. This CDR3 is CASATFGWAKNIQYF. The CDR3 coding sequence is TGTGCCAGCGCGACGTTTGGTTGGGCGAAAAACATTCAGTACTTC.